The 14 T cell receptor beta chains reported below all come from one sample, sequenced in a study of blood T cell repertoires in COVID-19. Produced via immunoSEQ multiplex PCR; TCRdb's table is partial and in-frame only. Found here are some 320,000 clones, approximately 88% of them singletons; the top ten hold 6.9%. Sequenced input: peripheral blood. The source of these receptors is a woman aged 30 to 39 who had recovered from COVID-19.

The chain combines TRBV7-2 with TRBJ2-5; weak D call: TRBD1 (6 bases). The CDR3 is 14 residues long. Germline lookup yields CDR1 SGHTA and CDR2 FQGNSA. Deletions cut 1 base from V and 2 bases from J, with 8 bases between. CDR3 nucleotide sequence: TGTGCCAGCAGCTTAGAAAGGGGGCAAGAGACCCAGTACTTC. It yields the protein CASSLERGQETQYF.

The rearrangement joins TRBV6-2 or TRBV6-3 to TRBJ2-7; 7 nucleotides align to TRBD1. Germline CDR1 MNHEY, CDR2 SVGEGT. The CDR3 runs 13 residues. The trim removed 5 bases at V and 4 bases at J, leaving 5 bases unmatched. CDR3 in amino acids: CASSDRERYEQYF. CDR3 DNA sequence: TGTGCCAGCAGTGACAGGGAAAGGTACGAGCAGTACTTC.

This clone came up a few times. The V and J genes are TRBV12-3 or TRBV12-4 and TRBJ1-1, with D possibly being TRBD1 (5 bases). The CDR3 totals 12 residues. The V gene lost 3 bases and the J gene lost 10 bases, with 12 bases spanning the gap. The CDR3 bases are TGTGCCAGCAGTTTTCATTCGGGGGGAGCTTTCTTT. Protein product: CASSFHSGGAFF.

This clone has only one observation. The chain is built from TRBV7-3 and TRBJ2-1; maybe TRBD1 (6 bases). V was pared by 5 bases and J by 4 bases, with 12 bases between. The germline gives CDR1 SGHTA, CDR2 FQGTGA. This CDR3 has 14 amino acids. The chain's CDR3 is CASSPGQRYNEQFF. CDR3 nucleotides: TGTGCCAGCAGCCCCGGACAGCGTTACAATGAGCAGTTCTTC. Based on the CDR3 plus reference TRBV7-3 and TRBJ2-1, the full variable domain is GAGVSQTPSNKVTEKGKYVELRCDPISGHTALYWYRQSLGQGPEFLIYFQGTGAADDSGLPNDRFFAVRPEGSVSTLKIQRTERGDSAVYLCASSPGQRYNEQFFGPGTRLTVL.

V and J are TRBV11-3 and TRBJ2-3, with 9 bases aligning to TRBD1. The CDR3 totals 15 residues. Trimming removed 5 bases from V and 3 bases from J; junction bases left unmatched: 6. Germline CDR1 SGHNT, CDR2 YENEEA. CDR3 sequence (DNA): TGTGCCAGCAGCCCAAGGACAGGGGTAACAGATACGCAGTATTTT. Translating gives CASSPRTGVTDTQYF.

This clone appeared once. The chain couples TRBV6-6 to TRBJ2-2; possible D gene TRBD2, 5 bases. Between the trimmed V and J ends, which lost 6 bases and 4 bases, there was a span of 15 bases. Germline V gene sequence: CDR1 MNHNY, CDR2 SVGAGI (reference sequence). The CDR3 has 15 amino acids. The CDR3 is CASRPSGLGTGELFF. CDR3 DNA: TGTGCCAGCAGACCGAGCGGTTTGGGCACCGGGGAGCTGTTTTTT.

J is TRBJ1-4 and V is TRBV9; 9 bases agree with TRBD1. Germline V gene lookup returns CDR1 SGDLS and CDR2 YYNGEE. V shed 4 bases, J shed 6 bases, and the junction held 7 bases outside the gene matches. The CDR3 is 15 residues long. The CDR3 here is CASSPRGTGYEKLFF. The CDR3 nucleotides read TGTGCCAGCAGCCCTCGGGGGACAGGGTATGAAAAACTGTTTTTT.

On this clone: This sample includes further DNA sequences coding for the same CDR3. This rearrangement joins TRBV18 to TRBJ1-2, with 8 bases matching TRBD1. The CDR3 length is 15 residues. Germline CDR1 reads KGHSH; CDR2 reads LQKENI. V was pared by 6 bases and J by 2 bases, with 8 bases of the junction left unmatched. DNA for the CDR3: TGTGCCAGCTCCCCCGACAGGGGAAACAACTATGGCTACACCTTC. Encoded protein: CASSPDRGNNYGYTF.

This clone was picked up a small number of times. The gene calls are TRBV2 and TRBJ2-7, with 7 nucleotides matching TRBD1. Germline trimming cut 7 bases from V and 3 bases from J; bases unmatched to any gene: 9. The germline CDR1 and CDR2 sequences are SNHLY and FYNNEI. CDR3 length: 14 residues. The CDR3 DNA is TGTGCCAGCAAACTAAGTGGGACAGTCTACGAGCAGTACTTC. Amino acids: CASKLSGTVYEQYF. Using reference TRBV2 and TRBJ2-7 for the parts outside the CDR3, the full variable domain is EPEVTQTPSHQVTQMGQEVILRCVPISNHLYFYWYRQILGQKVEFLVSFYNNEISEKSEIFDDQFSVERPDGSNFTLKIRSTKLEDSAMYFCASKLSGTVYEQYFGPGTRLTVT.

The gene calls are TRBV9 and TRBJ1-4; D gene ambiguous. Trimming took 2 bases from V and 8 from J, leaving 13 bases between them. CDR3 size: 14 residues. CDR1 is SGDLS and CDR2 is YYNGEE in the germline V gene. The CDR3 here is CASSVTPKWEKLFF. CDR3 coding DNA: TGTGCCAGCAGCGTGACACCCAAATGGGAAAAACTGTTTTTT.

The chain links TRBV6-5 to TRBJ1-1; D is perhaps TRBD1 (5 bases). This CDR3 has 12 amino acids. From germline, CDR1 is MNHEY and CDR2 SVGAGI. V shed 8 bases and J shed 6 bases, with 13 bases lying between them. CDR3 sequence (DNA): TGTGCCAGCGGGGCTGCGGTGGCTGAAGCTTTCTTT. Translated: CASGAAVAEAFF.

V is TRBV7-3 and J is TRBJ1-1; 8 bases fit TRBD1. Germline trimming cut 4 bases from V and 5 bases from J; bases unmatched to any gene: 6. Per the germline V gene, CDR1 is SGHTA and CDR2 is FQGTGA. The CDR3 covers 14 residues. The CDR3 here is CASSSRTGRTEAFF. The CDR3 coding sequence is TGTGCCAGCAGCTCTCGGACAGGGAGGACTGAAGCTTTCTTT.

V gene TRBV30 combines with J gene TRBJ1-2, with 7 bases lining up with TRBD1. Germline V gene sequence: CDR1 GTSNPN, CDR2 SVGIG (reference sequence). The ends lost 2 bases at V and 6 bases at J; junction bases unmatched: 6. There are 13 residues in the CDR3. For the CDR3, the DNA is TGTGCCTGGAGTTGGAGGGGGCAAGATGGCTACACCTTC. Its translation: CAWSWRGQDGYTF. The full variable domain, its missing parts supplied by reference TRBV30 and TRBJ1-2, is SQTIHQWPATLVQPVGSPLSLECTVEGTSNPNLYWYRQAAGRGLQLLFYSVGIGQISSEVPQNLSASRPQDRQFILSSKKLLLSDSGFYLCAWSWRGQDGYTFGSGTRLTVV.

The rearrangement joins TRBV4-2 to TRBJ2-7, with 10 bases identical to TRBD1. Germline trimming cut 1 base from V and 5 bases from J; bases unmatched to any gene: 5. This CDR3 comprises 15 residues. CDR1 and CDR2 (germline): LGHNA, YNFKEQ. For the CDR3, the DNA is TGTGCCAGCAGCCAAGTATGGACAGGGGGAGACGAGCAGTACTTC. It specifies CASSQVWTGGDEQYF.